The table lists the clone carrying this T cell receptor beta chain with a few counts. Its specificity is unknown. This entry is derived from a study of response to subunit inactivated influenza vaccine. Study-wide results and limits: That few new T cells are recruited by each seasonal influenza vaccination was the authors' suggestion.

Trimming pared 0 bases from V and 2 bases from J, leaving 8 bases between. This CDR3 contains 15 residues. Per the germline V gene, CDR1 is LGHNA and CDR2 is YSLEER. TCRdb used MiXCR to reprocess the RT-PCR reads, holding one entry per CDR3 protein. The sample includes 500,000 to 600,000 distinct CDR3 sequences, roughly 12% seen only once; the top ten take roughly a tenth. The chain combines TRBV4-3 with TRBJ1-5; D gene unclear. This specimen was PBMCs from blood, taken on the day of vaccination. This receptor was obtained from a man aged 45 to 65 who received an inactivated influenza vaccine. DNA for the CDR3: TGCGCCAGCAGCCAAGAGTATCGGGGCAATCAGCCCCAGCATTTT. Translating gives CASSQEYRGNQPQHF.